The rows below give T cell receptor beta chains drawn from one sample of a study of response to subunit inactivated influenza vaccine. MiXCR, applied by TCRdb to the RT-PCR reads, yields one record per CDR3 protein. The sample carries around 570,000 distinct CDR3 sequences, 10% to 12% recorded once. These data are also associated with another study on T cells expressing NK-cell markers.

Sample: PBMCs from blood, taken on the day of vaccination. Receptors were obtained from a man aged 45 to 65 who received an inactivated influenza vaccine. Both conserved end residues are part of each CDR3. The D gene is left open where the match is weak. Clone sizes are given selectively: once, few, many, or a class where the clone is expanded.

v_gene	d_gene	j_gene	abundance	CDR3nt	CDR3aa
TRBV4-2	TRBD2	TRBJ2-3	-	TGTGCCAGCAGCCAAGATATAATGGGTAGACTAGCCAAGGATACGCAGTATTTT	CASSQDIMGRLAKDTQYF
TRBV19	-	TRBJ2-2	-	TGTGCCAGTAGTATGAGGACCGGGGAGCTGTTTTTT	CASSMRTGELFF
TRBV12-3/TRBV12-4	-	TRBJ2-7	many	TGTGCCAGCAGCCCTACAGGTTTTAAGCAGTACTTC	CASSPTGFKQYF
TRBV7-3	-	TRBJ2-6	few	TGTGCCAGCAGCTCCTTCTCGGGGGCCAACGTCCTGACTTTC	CASSSFSGANVLTF
TRBV7-7	-	TRBJ2-2	-	TGTGCCAGCAGTCCCAGACTTGGGACCGGGGAGCTGTTTTTT	CASSPRLGTGELFF
TRBV2	TRBD1	TRBJ2-1	-	TGTGCCAGCAGGGCCCTGACAGGGTATCCGGCACCGAATAGTTTCAATGAGCAGTTCTTC	CASRALTGYPAPNSFNEQFF
TRBV5-1	-	TRBJ2-5	-	TGCGCCAGCCAGGGAGAAGAGACCCAGTACTTC	CASQGEETQYF
TRBV4-3	TRBD1	TRBJ2-3	-	TGCGCCAGCAGCCCCGGGCGGACAGGGACAGACACAGATACGCAGTATTTT	CASSPGRTGTDTDTQYF
TRBV27	-	TRBJ1-2	few	TGTGCCAGCAGTTTGGACGGGTGGACAATAGCTAACTATGGCTACACCTTC	CASSLDGWTIANYGYTF
TRBV27	-	TRBJ2-3	-	TGTGCCAGCAGCCTGGCCCCATCGCGGGCAGATACGCAGTATTTT	CASSLAPSRADTQYF
TRBV2	-	TRBJ2-5	-	TGTGCCAGCAGTGAAGCGCTTCCAGTTCTTGGAGGGCAAGAGACCCAGTACTTC	CASSEALPVLGGQETQYF
TRBV12-3/TRBV12-4	-	TRBJ2-7	-	TGTGCCAGCAAACCGGGACTTACTGCCTACGAGCAGTACTTC	CASKPGLTAYEQYF
TRBV20-1	TRBD1	TRBJ2-7	few	TGCAGTGCTAGTTCAGGGGGCTACGAGCAGTACTTC	CSASSGGYEQYF
TRBV11-1	-	TRBJ2-1	many	TGTGCCAGCAGCCGAGCCAATGAGCAGTTCTTC	CASSRANEQFF